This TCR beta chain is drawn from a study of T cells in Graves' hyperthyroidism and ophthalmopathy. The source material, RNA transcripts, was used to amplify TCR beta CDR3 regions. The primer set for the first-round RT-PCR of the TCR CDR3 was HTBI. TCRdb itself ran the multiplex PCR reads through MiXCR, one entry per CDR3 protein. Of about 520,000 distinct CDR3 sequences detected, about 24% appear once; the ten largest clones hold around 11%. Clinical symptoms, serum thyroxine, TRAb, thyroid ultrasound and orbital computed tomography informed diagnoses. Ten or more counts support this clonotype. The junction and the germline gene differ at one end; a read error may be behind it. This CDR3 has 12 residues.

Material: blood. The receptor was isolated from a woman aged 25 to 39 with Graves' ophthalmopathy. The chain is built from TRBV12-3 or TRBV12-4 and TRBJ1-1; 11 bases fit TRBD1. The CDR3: CASSRDRGELCF. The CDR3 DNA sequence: TGTGCCAGCAGTAGGGACAGGGGGGAGCTATGCTTT.